This TCR beta chain emerged from a study of cytomegalovirus exposure and HLA in healthy donors. Study background: In terms of ancestry, the Caucasian-associated cluster contained about 81% of the 398 genotyped donors.

Note on this clone: The antigen is unknown.

Amplification used 60 Vbeta primers and 13 Jbeta primers. Sequencing used immunoSEQ multiplex PCR; TCRdb keeps in-frame clones, though not all of them. The table has about 110,000 clones, roughly 80% seen once; the top ten hold approximately 2.4%. This CDR3 region has 13 residues. The V gene's germline CDR1 is SGHNT and CDR2 YYREEE (reference sequence). V lost 3 bases to trimming and J lost 4 bases; unmatched junction nucleotides: 1. Study-level points and caveats: Researchers reported that a few CMV-associated chains were confirmed in vitro as CMV antigen-specific. Reportedly, TCR beta sequences accurately predicted HLA-A and HLA-B alleles in most subjects. There were some public TCRs occurring in many donors, but most TCR sequences were rare.

The rearrangement uses TRBV5-4 and TRBJ1-1, with TRBD1 matching over 9 bases. The source is a man aged 30 to 45 in good health and CMV-seronegative. The sequenced material came from PBMCs. For the CDR3, the DNA is TGTGCCAGCAGCTCGGACAGGGGCACTGAAGCTTTCTTT. This codes for CASSSDRGTEAFF.